This TCR beta chain was recorded in a study of shared T cell receptors in the human thymus. Clones were sequenced by immunoSEQ multiplex PCR, and TCRdb holds only the in-frame ones, with some missing. The sample has about 380,000 clones, approximately 95% seen once. There are a few counts of this clone. The DNA is left out, because the CDR3 cannot be placed on it with certainty; the CDR3 is given as TCRdb lists it. Material for sequencing was thymocytes. The receptor's source is a human donor.

CDR3 sequence: CASSVAPGIVNF. V is TRBV28 and J is TRBJ2-7; TRBD1 is taken as the D call from the table, unchecked against the DNA. Including both end residues, the CDR3 is 12 amino acids long. Germline V gene data show CDR1 as MDHEN and CDR2 as SYDVKM.